These T cell receptor beta chains were read from a single sample in a study of blood T cell repertoires in COVID-19. The repertoire was sequenced with immunoSEQ multiplex PCR; TCRdb's copy has only in-frame clones and lacks some. The table includes 26,000 or so clones, approximately 66% detected once. The sample comprised peripheral blood. The receptors come from a man in his 60s with active or convalescent COVID-19. Each CDR3 is given with its conserved first and last residue. Fields, in order: V gene, J gene, clone size, CDR3 length, D gene, CDR3 DNA, CDR3 protein. D genes are given only for firm matches. The listing skips clone size in some rows; elsewhere it reads once, few, many or a size class.

>TRBV19|TRBJ1-2|.|13|.
TGTGCCAGTAGTATAATGGGCGCAGGTGGCTACACCTTC
CASSIMGAGGYTF
>TRBV19|TRBJ1-3|.|13|.
TGTGCCAGCCCCGGGACTAACTGGAACACCATATATTTT
CASPGTNWNTIYF
>TRBV6-4|TRBJ2-3|few|15|.
TGTGCCAGCAGTGACTCAAGGGCGCGGGATAGCACGCAGTATTTT
CASSDSRARDSTQYF
>TRBV3-1/TRBV3-2|TRBJ1-2|.|21|TRBD1
TGTGCCAGCAGCCAAGTTAGCTTTTCTTCCGGGACAGGGGGCAAAAACTATGGCTACACCTTC
CASSQVSFSSGTGGKNYGYTF
>TRBV19|TRBJ1-1|.|13|.
TGTGCCAGTAGGTTTATATCTGACACTGAAGCTTTCTTT
CASRFISDTEAFF
>TRBV15|TRBJ2-6|.|18|.
TGTGCCACCAGCAGAGATCAGGGCAGGGGGGCTGGGGCCAACGTCCTGACTTTC
CATSRDQGRGAGANVLTF
>TRBV19|TRBJ2-7|.|15|.
TGTGCCAGTAGTATAAGTGGGGCCAAGAACTACGAGCAGTACTTC
CASSISGAKNYEQYF
>TRBV28|TRBJ2-1|.|13|TRBD2
TGTGCCAGCAGTTTGGGACTAGCGAGTGAGCAGTTCTTC
CASSLGLASEQFF
>TRBV15|TRBJ2-1|.|16|TRBD2
TGTGCCACCAGCAGCTCGGGACTAGCGGGGGTCGGTGAGCAGTTCTTC
CATSSSGLAGVGEQFF
>TRBV7-4|TRBJ1-4|medium-sized|16|.
TGTGCCAGCAGCCCGGGCCTAGCCTTCGAGCAGGAAAAACTGTTTTTT
CASSPGLAFEQEKLFF
>TRBV11-2|TRBJ2-5|.|15|.
TGTGCCAGCAGCTTATCAGCAGGACTTCAAGAGACCCAGTACTTC
CASSLSAGLQETQYF
>TRBV7-3|TRBJ2-2|.|15|TRBD2
TGTGCCAGCAGCCCTGGACTAGCGGGACGCGGGGAGCTGTTTTTT
CASSPGLAGRGELFF
>TRBV5-6|TRBJ1-1|.|16|.
TGTGCCAGCAGTCCCGGAAAAAGACAGAAGAACACTGAAGCTTTCTTT
CASSPGKRQKNTEAFF
>TRBV4-1|TRBJ2-3|.|16|.
TGCGCCAGCAGCCAAGAGGGGCGGGGTAGCACAGATACGCAGTATTTT
CASSQEGRGSTDTQYF
>TRBV6-6|TRBJ2-1|.|15|TRBD2
TGTGCCAGCCCGGAAAGCGGGAGGGCTTCTAATGAGCAGTTCTTC
CASPESGRASNEQFF
>TRBV4-1|TRBJ1-5|.|14|.
TGCGCCAGCAGCCAAGCAGGGTTGAATCAGCCCCAGCATTTT
CASSQAGLNQPQHF
>TRBV9|TRBJ1-1|.|13|.
TGTGCCAGCAGCGTAGCAGGGAACACTGAAGCTTTCTTT
CASSVAGNTEAFF
>TRBV19|TRBJ1-1|once|18|TRBD1
TGTGCCAGTAGTATAGACCTCGAGACCTACAGGGGGAACACTGAAGCTTTCTTT
CASSIDLETYRGNTEAFF
>TRBV4-1|TRBJ2-7|.|15|TRBD2
TGCGCCAGCAGCCACGGCATAGCGGGGGGTGGGGAGCAGTACTTC
CASSHGIAGGGEQYF
>TRBV3-1/TRBV3-2|TRBJ1-3|.|15|.
TGTGCCAGCAGCCCCTATACGAGCTCTGGAAACACCATATATTTT
CASSPYTSSGNTIYF
>TRBV27|TRBJ1-5|.|18|.
TGTGCCAGCAGTTTATCGTACCCCCAGGGGCAAGGGAATCAGCCCCAGCATTTT
CASSLSYPQGQGNQPQHF
>TRBV5-1|TRBJ2-2|.|11|.
TGCGCCAGCAGCGACTTAGGGGAGCTGTTTTTT
CASSDLGELFF
>TRBV11-2|TRBJ2-5|.|14|TRBD1
TGTGCCAGCAGCCGGGACAGGGCCCAAGAGACCCAGTACTTC
CASSRDRAQETQYF
>TRBV9|TRBJ2-1|.|18|TRBD2
TGTGCCAGCAGCGTTGCTAGCGGGGGGGCTCCCAACTACAATGAGCAGTTCTTC
CASSVASGGAPNYNEQFF
>TRBV9|TRBJ1-1|.|14|.
TGTGCCAGCAGCGCAAACCTAGTAGGGGCTGAAGCTTTCTTT
CASSANLVGAEAFF